The TCR beta chain described here comes from a study of CD8+CD57+ T cells in acquired aplastic anemia. The wider study: Sorted CD4+ and CD8+ cells yielded DNA averaging about 3.1 ug.

Germline CDR1 is SGHRS and CDR2 is YFSETQ. V dropped 1 base and J dropped 4 bases, with 12 bases sitting between them. The CDR3 covers 15 residues. General observations from the study: With respect to CD8+ Simpson's diversity, patients and controls did not differ significantly. Common to patients and controls were twenty-nine CD8+ CDR3 sequences.

CD8+CD57+ cell expansion, shown by flow cytometry, had occurred in the patients selected for sequencing. Patient blood was sampled before any therapy had been received. A word on this clonotype: Its antigen is not identified.

TCR beta VDJ and CDR3 were profiled, and genomic DNA was the template. Via MiXCR, TCRdb re-called the reads, giving one row per CDR3 protein. The sample carries about 200,000 distinct CDR3 sequences, less than 75% recorded once. V gene TRBV5-1 combines with J gene TRBJ2-1; D is unresolved. Material: sorted CD4+, CD8+, or CD8+CD57+ T cells (not recorded which) from PBMCs. This sequence originates from a human donor with aplastic anemia. The CDR3 here is CASSLTTDGYNEQFF. The CDR3 DNA reads TGCGCCAGCAGCTTGACTACGGACGGGTACAATGAGCAGTTCTTC.